This section outlines one T cell receptor beta chain sequence together with its context. The antigen is unknown. TCRdb reanalysed the 5' RACE reads using MiXCR and keeps one entry per CDR3 protein. The sample gives fewer than 250,000 distinct CDR3 sequences, about 16% of which show up once; about 2% is in the top ten. The data were taken from a study of T-cell memory formation after mild COVID-19. Study results and caveats: Prior to infection, memory already included some responding clones, suggesting cross-reactive memory joined.

This CDR3 comprises 16 residues. Germline CDR1 and CDR2: MGHRA and YSYEKL. J gave up 4 bases and V 0 bases, and 7 bases lay outside the gene matches. The sequence derives from an adult woman who had mild COVID-19 (a few samples of this study predate the infection). Cell type and time point are not known. The J gene is TRBJ1-2, the V gene TRBV4-1; 8 positions match TRBD1. The sequencing sample was made of PBMCs or a T cell subset sorted from them (not recorded which). CDR3 coding DNA: TGCGCCAGCAGCCAAGAATCCGGGACAGGAGGCTATGGCTACACCTTC. This codes for CASSQESGTGGYGYTF.